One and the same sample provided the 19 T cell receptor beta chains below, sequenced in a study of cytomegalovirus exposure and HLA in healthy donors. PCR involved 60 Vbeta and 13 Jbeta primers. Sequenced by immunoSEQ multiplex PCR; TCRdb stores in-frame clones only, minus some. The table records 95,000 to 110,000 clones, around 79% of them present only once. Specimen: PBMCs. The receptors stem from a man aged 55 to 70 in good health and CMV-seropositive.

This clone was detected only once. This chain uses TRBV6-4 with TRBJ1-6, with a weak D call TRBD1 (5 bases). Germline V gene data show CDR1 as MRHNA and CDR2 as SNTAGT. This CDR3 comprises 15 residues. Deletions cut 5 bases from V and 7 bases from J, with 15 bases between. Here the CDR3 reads CASSSLGGGNSPLHF. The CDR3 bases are TGTGCCAGCAGTTCCCTGGGGGGGGGAAATTCACCCCTCCACTTT.

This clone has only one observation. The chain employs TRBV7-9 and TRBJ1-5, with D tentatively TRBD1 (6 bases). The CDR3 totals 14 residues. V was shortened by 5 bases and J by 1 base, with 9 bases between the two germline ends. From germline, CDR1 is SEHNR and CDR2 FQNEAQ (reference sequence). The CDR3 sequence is CASSTDSSNQPQHF. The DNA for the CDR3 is TGTGCCAGCAGCACGGACAGCAGCAATCAGCCCCAGCATTTT.

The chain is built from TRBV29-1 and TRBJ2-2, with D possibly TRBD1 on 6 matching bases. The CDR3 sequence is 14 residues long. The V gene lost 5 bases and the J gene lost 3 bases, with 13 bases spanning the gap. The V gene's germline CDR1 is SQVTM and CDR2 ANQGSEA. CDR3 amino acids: CSVYRDPHTGELFF. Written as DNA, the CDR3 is TGCAGCGTTTACAGGGATCCGCACACCGGGGAGCTGTTTTTT.

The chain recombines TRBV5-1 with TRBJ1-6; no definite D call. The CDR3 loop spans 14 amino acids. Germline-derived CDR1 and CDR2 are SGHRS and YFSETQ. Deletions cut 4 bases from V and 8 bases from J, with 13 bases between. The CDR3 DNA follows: TGCGCCAGCAGCCCCGGCAGGCTCGATTCACCCCTCCACTTT. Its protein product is CASSPGRLDSPLHF.

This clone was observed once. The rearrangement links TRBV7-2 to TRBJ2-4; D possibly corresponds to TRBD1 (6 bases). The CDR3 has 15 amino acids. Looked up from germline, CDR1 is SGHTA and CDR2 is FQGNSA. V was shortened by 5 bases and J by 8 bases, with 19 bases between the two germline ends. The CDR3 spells CASSPTGGGQHIQYF. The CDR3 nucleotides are TGTGCCAGCAGCCCTACCGGTGGGGGCCAACACATTCAGTACTTC.

CDR3 sequence (DNA): TGTGCCAGCAGCTTCTTCGGAGGGCCCAATGAAAAACTGTTTTTT. Its translation: CASSFFGGPNEKLFF. The chain links TRBV11-2 to TRBJ1-4; D call uncertain. The germline V gene has CDR1 SGHAT and CDR2 FQNNGV. Trimming stripped 3 bases from V and 5 bases from J, with 13 bases between. The CDR3 length is 15 residues.

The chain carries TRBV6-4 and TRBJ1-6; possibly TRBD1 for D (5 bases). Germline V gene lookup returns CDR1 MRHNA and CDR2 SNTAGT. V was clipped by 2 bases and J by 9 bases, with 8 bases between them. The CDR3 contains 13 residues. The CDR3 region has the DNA TGTGCCAGCAGTGACAGGGGTGCTTCACCCCTCCACTTT. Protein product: CASSDRGASPLHF.

CDR3 nucleotide sequence: TGTGCCAGCAGAAATGTAGCGGGGGGAACAGATACGCAGTATTTT. As protein: CASRNVAGGTDTQYF. J is TRBJ2-3 and V is TRBV6-1, with 10 bases fitting TRBD2. Germline assignment: CDR1 MNHNS and CDR2 SASEGT. The CDR3 spans 15 residues. V shed 6 bases, J shed 3 bases, and the junction held 6 bases outside the gene matches.

The CDR3 spells CASSARGGQSEQFF. The DNA of the CDR3 is TGTGCCAGCAGCGCGAGGGGGGGCCAAAGTGAGCAGTTCTTC. This chain links TRBV5-4 with TRBJ2-1; weak D call: TRBD2 (7 bases). The CDR3 totals 14 residues. CDR1 and CDR2 (germline): SGHNT, YYREEE (reference sequence). Trimming left V 4 bases short and J 9 bases short, with 17 bases between.

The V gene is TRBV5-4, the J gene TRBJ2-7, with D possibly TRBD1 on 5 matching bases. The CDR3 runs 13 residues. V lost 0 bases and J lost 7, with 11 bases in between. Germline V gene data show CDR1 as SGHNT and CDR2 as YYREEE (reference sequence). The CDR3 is CASSLADDSEQYF. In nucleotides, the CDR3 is TGTGCCAGCAGCTTGGCCGACGACAGTGAGCAGTACTTC.

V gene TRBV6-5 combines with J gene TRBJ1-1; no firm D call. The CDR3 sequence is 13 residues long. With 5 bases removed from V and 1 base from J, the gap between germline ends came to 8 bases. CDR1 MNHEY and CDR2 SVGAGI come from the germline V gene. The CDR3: CASSAHRNTEAFF. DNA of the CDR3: TGTGCCAGCAGTGCCCACAGGAACACTGAAGCTTTCTTT.

DNA for the CDR3: TGCGCCAGCAGCATGGGACAGGGAAGGACTAATGAAAAACTGTTTTTT. Protein: CASSMGQGRTNEKLFF. The V gene is TRBV5-1, the J gene TRBJ1-4; 9 nucleotides match TRBD1. The CDR3 covers 16 residues. V lost 4 bases, J lost 2 bases, and 6 bases stayed unmatched. Per the germline V gene, CDR1 is SGHRS and CDR2 is YFSETQ.

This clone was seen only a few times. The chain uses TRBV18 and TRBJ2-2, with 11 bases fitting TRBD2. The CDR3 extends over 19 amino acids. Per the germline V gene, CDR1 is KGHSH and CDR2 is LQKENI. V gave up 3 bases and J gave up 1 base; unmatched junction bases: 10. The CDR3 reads CASSPLHLAGGLNTGELFF. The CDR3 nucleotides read TGTGCCAGCTCACCCCTCCACCTAGCGGGGGGCCTGAACACCGGGGAGCTGTTTTTT.

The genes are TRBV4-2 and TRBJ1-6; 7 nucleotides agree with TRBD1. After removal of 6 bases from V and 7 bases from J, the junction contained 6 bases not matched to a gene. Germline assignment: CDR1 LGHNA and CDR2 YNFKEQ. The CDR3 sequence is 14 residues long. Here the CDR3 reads CASRPPGQNSPLHF. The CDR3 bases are TGTGCCAGCAGGCCGCCGGGACAGAATTCACCCCTCCACTTT.

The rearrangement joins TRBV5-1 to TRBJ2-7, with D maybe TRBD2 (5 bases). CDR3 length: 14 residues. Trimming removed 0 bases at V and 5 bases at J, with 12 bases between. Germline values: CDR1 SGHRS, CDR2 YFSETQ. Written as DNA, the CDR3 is TGCGCCAGCAGCTTGGACGGAGGTAGGGACGAGCAGTACTTC. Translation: CASSLDGGRDEQYF.

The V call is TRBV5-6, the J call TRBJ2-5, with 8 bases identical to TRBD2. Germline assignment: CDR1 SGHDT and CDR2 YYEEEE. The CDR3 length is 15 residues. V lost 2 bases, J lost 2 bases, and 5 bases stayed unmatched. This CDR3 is CASSLPLAEQETQYF. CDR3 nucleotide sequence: TGTGCCAGCAGCTTACCACTAGCGGAACAAGAGACCCAGTACTTC.

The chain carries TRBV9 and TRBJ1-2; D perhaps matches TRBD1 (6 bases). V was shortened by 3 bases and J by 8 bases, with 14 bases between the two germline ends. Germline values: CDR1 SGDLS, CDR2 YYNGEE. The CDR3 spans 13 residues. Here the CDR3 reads CASSAKGVGGYTF. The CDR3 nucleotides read TGTGCCAGCAGCGCTAAGGGGGTGGGGGGCTACACCTTC.

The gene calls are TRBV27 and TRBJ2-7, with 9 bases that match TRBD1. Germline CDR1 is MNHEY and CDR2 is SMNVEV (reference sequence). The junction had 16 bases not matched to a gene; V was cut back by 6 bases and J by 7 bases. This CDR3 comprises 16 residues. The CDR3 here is CASSLIPGQGRVEQYF. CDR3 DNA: TGTGCCAGCAGCTTAATCCCGGGACAGGGTCGGGTTGAGCAGTACTTC.

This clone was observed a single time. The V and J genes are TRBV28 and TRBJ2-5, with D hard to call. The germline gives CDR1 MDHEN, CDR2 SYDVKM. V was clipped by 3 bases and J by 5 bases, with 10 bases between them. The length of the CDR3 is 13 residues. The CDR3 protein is CASSLGSWETQYF. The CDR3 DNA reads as TGTGCCAGCAGTTTGGGCTCATGGGAGACCCAGTACTTC.